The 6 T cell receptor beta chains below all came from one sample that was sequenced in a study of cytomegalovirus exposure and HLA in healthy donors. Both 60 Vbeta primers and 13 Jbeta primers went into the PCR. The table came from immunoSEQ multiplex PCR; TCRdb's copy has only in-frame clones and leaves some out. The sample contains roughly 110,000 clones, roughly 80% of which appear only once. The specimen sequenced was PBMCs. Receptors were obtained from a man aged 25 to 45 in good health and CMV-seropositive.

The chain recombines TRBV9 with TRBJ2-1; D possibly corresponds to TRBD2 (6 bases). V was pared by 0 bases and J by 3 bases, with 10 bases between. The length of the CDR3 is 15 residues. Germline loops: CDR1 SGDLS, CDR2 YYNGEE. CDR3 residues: CASSVGGDVYNEQFF. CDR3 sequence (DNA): TGTGCCAGCAGCGTAGGCGGGGACGTCTACAATGAGCAGTTCTTC.

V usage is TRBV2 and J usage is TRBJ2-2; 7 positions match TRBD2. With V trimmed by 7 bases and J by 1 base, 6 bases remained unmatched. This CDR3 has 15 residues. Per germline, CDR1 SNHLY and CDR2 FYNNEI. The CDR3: CASKWERGNTGELFF. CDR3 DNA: TGTGCCAGCAAATGGGAGCGGGGGAACACCGGGGAGCTGTTTTTT.

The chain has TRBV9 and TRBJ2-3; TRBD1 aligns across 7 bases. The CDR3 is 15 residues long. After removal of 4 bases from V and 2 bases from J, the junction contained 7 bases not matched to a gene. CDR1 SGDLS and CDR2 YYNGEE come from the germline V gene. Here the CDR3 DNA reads TGTGCCAGCAGCATGGGACAGTTAGACACAGATACGCAGTATTTT. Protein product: CASSMGQLDTDTQYF.

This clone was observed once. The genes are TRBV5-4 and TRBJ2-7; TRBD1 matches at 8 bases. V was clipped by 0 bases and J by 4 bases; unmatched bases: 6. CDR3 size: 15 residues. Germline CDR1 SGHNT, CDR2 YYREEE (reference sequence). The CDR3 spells CASSLATGEGYEQYF. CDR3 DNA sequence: TGTGCCAGCAGCTTGGCGACAGGGGAAGGGTACGAGCAGTACTTC. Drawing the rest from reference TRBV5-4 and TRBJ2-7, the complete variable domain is ETGVTQSPTHLIKTRGQQVTLRCSSQSGHNTVSWYQQALGQGPQFIFQYYREEENGRGNFPPRFSGLQFPNYSSELNVNALELDDSALYLCASSLATGEGYEQYFGPGTRLTVT.

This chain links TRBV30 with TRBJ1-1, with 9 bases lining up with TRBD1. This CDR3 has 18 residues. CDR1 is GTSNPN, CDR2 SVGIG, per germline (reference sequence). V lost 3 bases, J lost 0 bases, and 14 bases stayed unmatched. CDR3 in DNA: TGTGCCTGGAGGAAATGGAAAACAGGGGGCGATTTGAACACTGAAGCTTTCTTT. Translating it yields CAWRKWKTGGDLNTEAFF.

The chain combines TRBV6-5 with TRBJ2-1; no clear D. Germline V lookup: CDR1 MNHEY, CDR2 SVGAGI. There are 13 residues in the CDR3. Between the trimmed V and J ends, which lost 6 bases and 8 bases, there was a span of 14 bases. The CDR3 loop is CASRPTTLHEQFF. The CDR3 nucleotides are TGTGCCAGCAGGCCGACAACACTCCATGAGCAGTTCTTC.